This entry is about one T cell receptor (beta chain). This entry comes from a study of CD8 T cells in Susac syndrome. The CDR3 length is 13 residues. The germline CDR1 and CDR2 sequences are LNHNV and YYDKDF (reference sequence). Trimming took off 0 bases at V and 3 bases at J, with 6 bases between the two ends. All included Susac syndrome patients satisfied recently defined diagnostic criteria for definite or probable disease. Negative isolation yielded the CD8+ and CD4+ T cells, while FACS enriched the TEMRA cells. RNA totalling roughly 0.45 to 1 ug underwent reverse transcription with random hexamers. TCRdb independently ran MiXCR on the immunoSEQ multiplex PCR reads; one entry per CDR3 protein. The table lists 150,000 or so distinct CDR3 sequences, roughly 94% of them singletons.

Sequenced sample: CD4+ T cells from PBMCs. This chain joins TRBV15 and TRBJ2-7, with D perhaps TRBD2 (5 bases). The source is a human donor with Susac syndrome. CDR3 DNA sequence: TGTGCCACCAGCAGAGAAGGGAGCTACGAGCAGTACTTC. It translates to CATSREGSYEQYF.